The entry below gives a single T cell receptor beta chain sequence along with its context. The antigen is undetermined. This entry belongs to a study of T-cell memory formation after mild COVID-19. Study-wide background: The study found TCR clusters largely donor specific.

Regarding the study as a whole: A balance of CD4 and CD8 characterized clones contracting day 15 to 85, whereas later expanders leaned CD4+.

TCRdb called the 5' RACE reads again in MiXCR, with one record for every CDR3 protein. In the table there are roughly 47,000 distinct CDR3 sequences, about 7.3% of which are singletons. V was clipped by 4 bases and J by 8 bases; unmatched bases: 3. Per germline, CDR1 SNHLY and CDR2 FYNNEI. The CDR3 spans 13 residues. The sequence was obtained from a man younger than 35 who had mild COVID-19 (a few samples of this study predate the infection). Cell type and time point are not known. The sample comprised PBMCs or a T cell subset sorted from them (not recorded which). The chain employs TRBV2 and TRBJ1-4, with 8 bases lining up with TRBD1. The CDR3: CASSGQGREKLFF. The DNA of the CDR3 is TGTGCCAGCAGTGGACAGGGGAGGGAAAAACTGTTTTTT.